Sequencing of this T cell receptor beta chain was carried out in a study of shared clonotypes between healthy human individuals. In regard to this clone: Antigen: not known. The sample holds other DNA sequences that translate to the same CDR3.

Whole-study results and caveats: Sharing across several donors was seen in 4% to 6.5% of naive CD4 clonotypes.

The germline V and J ends were trimmed by 5 bases and 1 base, with 11 bases remaining between them. CDR3 length equals 14 residues. Germline loops: CDR1 SGHRS, CDR2 YFSETQ. The table came from immunoSEQ multiplex PCR; TCRdb's copy has only in-frame clones and leaves some out. The sample consists of roughly 1,500,000 clones, 95% to 99% of them appearing once. All participating donors were Caucasian adults from Nashville, Tennessee. Sample: naive CD4+ T cells sorted from blood. Sample subset: CD45RA+ positively selected. J is TRBJ2-3 and V is TRBV5-1; D may be TRBD1 (5 bases). The TCR sequence derives from a man aged 30 to 45 in good health. The CDR3 nucleotides read TGCGCCAGCAGTCGTGACAGCCGCACAGATACGCAGTATTTT. Translation gives CASSRDSRTDTQYF.